The T cell receptor (beta chain) described here comes from a study of regulatory T cells in long-lasting Graves disease. Investigators prepared the TCR beta libraries by applying iRepertoire HTBI primers and Arm-PCR of CDR3 regions. Each CDR3 protein gets one entry after TCRdb re-called the multiplex PCR reads with MiXCR. The sample has over 350,000 distinct CDR3 sequences, about a fifth seen once. Time point here: persistent/refractory GD, antithyroid drugs over 5 years with positive TRAb. The TCR library used RNA extracted from PBMCs. V gave up 6 bases and J gave up 7 bases, with 13 bases separating them. CDR1 SNHLY and CDR2 FYNNEI come from the germline V gene. The CDR3 spans 13 residues. In its sample, this clonotype was seen many times.

The TCR comes from a female donor with Graves disease. The sequenced sample was peripheral blood mononuclear cells (PBMCs), obtained when the disease was refractory, from a patient treated with antithyroid drugs. V gene TRBV2 combines with J gene TRBJ1-5; D is ambiguous. The CDR3 loop reads CASREGVGQPQHF. The CDR3 nucleotides are TGTGCCAGCAGAGAGGGAGTGGGACAGCCCCAGCATTTT. The whole variable domain, filled in from reference TRBV2 and TRBJ1-5, reads EPEVTQTPSHQVTQMGQEVILRCVPISNHLYFYWYRQILGQKVEFLVSFYNNEISEKSEIFDDQFSVERPDGSNFTLKIRSTKLEDSAMYFCASREGVGQPQHFGDGTRLSIL.